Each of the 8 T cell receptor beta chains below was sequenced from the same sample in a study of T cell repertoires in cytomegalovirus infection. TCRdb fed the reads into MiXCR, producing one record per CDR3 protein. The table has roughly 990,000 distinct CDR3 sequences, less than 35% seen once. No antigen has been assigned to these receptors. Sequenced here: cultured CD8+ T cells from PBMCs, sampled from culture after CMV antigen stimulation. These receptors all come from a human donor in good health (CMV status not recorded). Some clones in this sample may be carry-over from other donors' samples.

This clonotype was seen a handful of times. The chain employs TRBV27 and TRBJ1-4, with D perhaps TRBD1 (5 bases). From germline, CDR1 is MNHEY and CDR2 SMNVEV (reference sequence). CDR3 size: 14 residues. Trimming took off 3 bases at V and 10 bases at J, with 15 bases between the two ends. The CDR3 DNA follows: TGTGCCAGCAGTTTTGGGCAGGGCGTTGGAAAACTGTTTTTT. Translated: CASSFGQGVGKLFF.

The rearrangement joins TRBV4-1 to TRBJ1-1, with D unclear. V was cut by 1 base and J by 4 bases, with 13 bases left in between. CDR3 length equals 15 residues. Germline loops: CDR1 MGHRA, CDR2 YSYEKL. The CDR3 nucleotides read TGCGCCAGCAGCCAAGGCCCGGGAGGGAGCACTGAAGCTTTCTTT. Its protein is CASSQGPGGSTEAFF.

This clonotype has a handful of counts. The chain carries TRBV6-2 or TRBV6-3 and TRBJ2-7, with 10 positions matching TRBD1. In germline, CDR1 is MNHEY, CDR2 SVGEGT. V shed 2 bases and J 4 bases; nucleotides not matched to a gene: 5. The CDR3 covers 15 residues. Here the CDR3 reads CASSYPGTGEYEQYV. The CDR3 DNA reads TGTGCCAGCAGTTACCCCGGGACAGGGGAGTACGAGCAGTACGTC.

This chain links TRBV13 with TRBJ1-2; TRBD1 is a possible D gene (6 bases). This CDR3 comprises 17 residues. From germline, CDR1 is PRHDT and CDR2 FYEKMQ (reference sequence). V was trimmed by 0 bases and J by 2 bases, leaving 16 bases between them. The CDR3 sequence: CASSLGGHPFENYGYTF. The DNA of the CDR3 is TGTGCCAGCAGCTTAGGGGGACACCCCTTCGAAAACTATGGCTACACCTTC.

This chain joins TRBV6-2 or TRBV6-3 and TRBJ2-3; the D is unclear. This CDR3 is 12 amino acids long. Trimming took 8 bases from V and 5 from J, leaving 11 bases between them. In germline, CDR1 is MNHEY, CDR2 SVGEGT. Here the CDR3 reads CASYSNQDTQYF. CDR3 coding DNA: TGTGCCAGCTACAGCAACCAAGATACGCAGTATTTT.

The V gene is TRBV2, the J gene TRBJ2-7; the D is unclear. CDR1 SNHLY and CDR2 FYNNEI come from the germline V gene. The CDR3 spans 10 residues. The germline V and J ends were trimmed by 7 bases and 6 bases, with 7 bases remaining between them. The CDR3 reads CASNGREQYV. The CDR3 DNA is TGTGCCAGCAACGGTCGCGAGCAGTACGTC.

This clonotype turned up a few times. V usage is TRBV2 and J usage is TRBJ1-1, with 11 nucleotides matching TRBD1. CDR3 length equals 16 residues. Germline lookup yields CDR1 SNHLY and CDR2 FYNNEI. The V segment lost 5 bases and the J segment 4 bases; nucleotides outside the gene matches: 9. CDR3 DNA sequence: TGTGCCAGCAGTCGGACAGGGGGCGCGCAAATCACTGAAGCTTTCTTT. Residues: CASSRTGGAQITEAFF.

The CDR3 loop is CASKEARGSQETQYF. The DNA for the CDR3 is TGCGCCAGCAAAGAGGCCCGGGGGTCCCAAGAGACCCAGTACTTC. The chain has TRBV5-1 and TRBJ2-5; a weak D match, TRBD2 (6 bases). V was clipped by 6 bases and J by 1 base, with 16 bases between them. Germline V CDR1 and CDR2: SGHRS, YFSETQ. CDR3 length equals 15 residues. The full variable domain, with the rest looked up from reference TRBV5-1 and TRBJ2-5, is KAGVTQTPRYLIKTRGQQVTLSCSPISGHRSVSWYQQTPGQGLQFLFEYFSETQRNKGNFPGRFSGRQFSNSRSEMNVSTLELGDSALYLCASKEARGSQETQYFGPGTRLLVL.